The source of this TCR beta chain is a study of T-cell reconstitution after alpha-beta-depleted transplantation in children. Trimming left V 0 bases short and J 7 bases short, with 13 bases between. The germline gives CDR1 MNHEY, CDR2 SVGAGI. The CDR3 has 14 residues. The study's findings and limits: T cells produced anew were the main source of T-cell counts and diversity one year after transplant. It was reported that alpha-beta T cells came from several hundred expanded graft clones (about two months after transplant).

In its sample, this clonotype was seen a few times. Antigen specificity is unknown. Construction of the TCRbeta library involved unique molecular identifiers. TCRdb re-analysed the PCR reads in MiXCR, keeping a single row per CDR3 protein. The sample lists 600,000 or so distinct CDR3 sequences, 23% occurring once. The clonotype comes from a boy younger than two who had a stem cell transplant for acute myeloid leukemia, so the T cells may come from the graft donor. Sample: PBMCs, mostly from graft donor cells, taken 360 days after TCRalphabeta/CD19-depleted stem cell transplant. The J gene is TRBJ2-7, the V gene TRBV6-5, with D perhaps matching TRBD1 (6 bases). The CDR3 sequence: CASSYSPGAYEQYV. The CDR3, as DNA: TGTGCCAGCAGTTACTCGCCAGGGGCTTATGAGCAGTACGTC.